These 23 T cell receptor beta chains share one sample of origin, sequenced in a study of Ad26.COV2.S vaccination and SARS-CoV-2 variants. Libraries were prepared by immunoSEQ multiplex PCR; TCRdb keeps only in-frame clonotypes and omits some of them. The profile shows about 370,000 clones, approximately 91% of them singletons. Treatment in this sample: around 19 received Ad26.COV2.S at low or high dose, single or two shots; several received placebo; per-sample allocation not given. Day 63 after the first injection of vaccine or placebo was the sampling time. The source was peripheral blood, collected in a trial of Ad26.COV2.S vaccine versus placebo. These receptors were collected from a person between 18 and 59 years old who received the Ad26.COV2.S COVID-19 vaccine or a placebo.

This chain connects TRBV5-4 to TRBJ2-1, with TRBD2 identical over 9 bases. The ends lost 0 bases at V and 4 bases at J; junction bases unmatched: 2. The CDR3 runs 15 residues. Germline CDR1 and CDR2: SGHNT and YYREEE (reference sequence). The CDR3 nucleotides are TGTGCCAGCAGCTTGGCTAGCGGGGAGTACAATGAGCAGTTCTTC. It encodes CASSLASGEYNEQFF.

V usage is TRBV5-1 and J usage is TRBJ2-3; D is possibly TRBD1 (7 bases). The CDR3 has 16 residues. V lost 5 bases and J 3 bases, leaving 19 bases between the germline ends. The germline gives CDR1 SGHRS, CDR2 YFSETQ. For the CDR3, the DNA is TGCGCCAGCAGTCGGGAGACAGGGTCTAGTACAGATACGCAGTATTTT. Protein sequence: CASSRETGSSTDTQYF.

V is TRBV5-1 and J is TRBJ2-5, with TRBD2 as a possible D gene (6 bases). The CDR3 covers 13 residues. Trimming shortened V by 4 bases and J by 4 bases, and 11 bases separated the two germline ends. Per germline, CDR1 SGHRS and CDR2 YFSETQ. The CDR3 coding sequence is TGCGCCAGCAGCCGGGGGTATGCAGAGACCCAGTACTTC. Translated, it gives CASSRGYAETQYF.

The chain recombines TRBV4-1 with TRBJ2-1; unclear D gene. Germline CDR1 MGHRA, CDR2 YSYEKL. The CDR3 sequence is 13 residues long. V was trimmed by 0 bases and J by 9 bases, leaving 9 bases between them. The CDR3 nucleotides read TGCGCCAGCAGCCAAGAATACGGCGGTGAGCAGTTCTTC. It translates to CASSQEYGGEQFF.

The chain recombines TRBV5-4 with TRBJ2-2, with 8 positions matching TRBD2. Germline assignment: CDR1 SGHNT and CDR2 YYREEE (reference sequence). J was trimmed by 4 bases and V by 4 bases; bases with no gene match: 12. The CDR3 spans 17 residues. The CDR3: CASSITRGGIGTGELFF. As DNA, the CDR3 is TGTGCCAGCAGCATCACCCGGGGGGGCATCGGCACCGGGGAGCTGTTTTTT.

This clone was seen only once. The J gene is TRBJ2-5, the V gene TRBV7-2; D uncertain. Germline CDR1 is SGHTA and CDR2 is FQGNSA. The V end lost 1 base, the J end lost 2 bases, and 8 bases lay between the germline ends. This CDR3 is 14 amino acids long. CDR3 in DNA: TGTGCCAGCAGCTTAGTTTTGACTCAAGAGACCCAGTACTTC. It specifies CASSLVLTQETQYF.

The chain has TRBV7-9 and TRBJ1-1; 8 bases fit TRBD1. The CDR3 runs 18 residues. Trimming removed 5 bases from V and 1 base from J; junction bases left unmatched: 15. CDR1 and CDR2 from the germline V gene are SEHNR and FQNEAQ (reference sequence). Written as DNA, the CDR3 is TGTGCCAGCAGCCCCGAGACAGGGGATTTTATGGGGAACACTGAAGCTTTCTTT. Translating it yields CASSPETGDFMGNTEAFF.

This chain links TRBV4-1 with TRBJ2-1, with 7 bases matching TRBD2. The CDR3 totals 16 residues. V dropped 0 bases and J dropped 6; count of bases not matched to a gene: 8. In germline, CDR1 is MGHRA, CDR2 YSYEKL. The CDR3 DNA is TGCGCCAGCAGCCAAGACCTAAGCGGGGTTCTCAATGAGCAGTTCTTC. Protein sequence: CASSQDLSGVLNEQFF.

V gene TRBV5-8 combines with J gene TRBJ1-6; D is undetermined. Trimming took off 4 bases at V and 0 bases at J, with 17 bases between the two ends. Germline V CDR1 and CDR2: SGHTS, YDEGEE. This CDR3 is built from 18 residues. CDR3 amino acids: CASSTRQGESSYNSPLHF. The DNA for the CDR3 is TGTGCCAGCAGCACCAGACAAGGAGAAAGCTCCTATAATTCACCCCTCCACTTT.

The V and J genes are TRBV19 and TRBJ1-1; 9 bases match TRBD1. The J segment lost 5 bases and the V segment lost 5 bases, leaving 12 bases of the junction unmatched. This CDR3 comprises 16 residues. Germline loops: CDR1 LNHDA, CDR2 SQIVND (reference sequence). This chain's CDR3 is CASSPWTGAKGTEAFF. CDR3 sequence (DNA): TGTGCCAGTAGTCCCTGGACAGGGGCGAAGGGGACTGAAGCTTTCTTT.

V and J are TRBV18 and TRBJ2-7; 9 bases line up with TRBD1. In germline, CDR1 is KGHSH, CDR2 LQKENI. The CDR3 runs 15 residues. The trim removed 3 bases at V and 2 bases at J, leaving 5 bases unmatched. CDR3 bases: TGTGCCAGCTCACCGGGGGACAGGGAGACCTACGAGCAGTACTTC. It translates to CASSPGDRETYEQYF.

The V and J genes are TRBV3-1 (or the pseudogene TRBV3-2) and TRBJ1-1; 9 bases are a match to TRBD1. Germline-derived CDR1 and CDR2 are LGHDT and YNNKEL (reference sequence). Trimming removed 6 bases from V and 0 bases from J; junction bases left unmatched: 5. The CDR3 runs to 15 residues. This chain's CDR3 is CASSQGQGVNTEAFF. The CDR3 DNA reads TGTGCCAGCAGTCAGGGACAGGGAGTGAACACTGAAGCTTTCTTT.

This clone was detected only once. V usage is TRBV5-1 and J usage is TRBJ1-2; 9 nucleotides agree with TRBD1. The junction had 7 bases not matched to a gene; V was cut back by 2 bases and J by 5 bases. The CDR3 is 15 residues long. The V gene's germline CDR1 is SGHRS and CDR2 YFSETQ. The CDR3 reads CASSFTGTGHYGYTF. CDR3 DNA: TGCGCCAGCAGCTTCACCGGGACAGGGCATTATGGCTACACCTTC.

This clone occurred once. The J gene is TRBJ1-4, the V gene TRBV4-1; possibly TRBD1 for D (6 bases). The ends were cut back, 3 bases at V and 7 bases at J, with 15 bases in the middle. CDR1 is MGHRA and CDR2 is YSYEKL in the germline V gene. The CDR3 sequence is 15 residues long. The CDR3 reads CASSQTGTNIEKLFF. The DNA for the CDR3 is TGCGCCAGCAGCCAGACCGGGACAAACATTGAAAAACTGTTTTTT.

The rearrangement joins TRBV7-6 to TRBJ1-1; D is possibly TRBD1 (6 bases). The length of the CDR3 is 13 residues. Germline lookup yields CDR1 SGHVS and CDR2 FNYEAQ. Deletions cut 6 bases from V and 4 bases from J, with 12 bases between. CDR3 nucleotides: TGTGCCAGCAGGCCTGGACAGCTCACTGAAGCTTTCTTT. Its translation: CASRPGQLTEAFF.

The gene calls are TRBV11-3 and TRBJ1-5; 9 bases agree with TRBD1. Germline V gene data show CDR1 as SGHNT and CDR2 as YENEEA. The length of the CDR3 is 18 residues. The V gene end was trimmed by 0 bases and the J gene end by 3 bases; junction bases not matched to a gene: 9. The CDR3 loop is CASSLETGGAFDNQPQHF. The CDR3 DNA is TGTGCCAGCAGCTTAGAAACAGGGGGCGCGTTTGACAATCAGCCCCAGCATTTT.

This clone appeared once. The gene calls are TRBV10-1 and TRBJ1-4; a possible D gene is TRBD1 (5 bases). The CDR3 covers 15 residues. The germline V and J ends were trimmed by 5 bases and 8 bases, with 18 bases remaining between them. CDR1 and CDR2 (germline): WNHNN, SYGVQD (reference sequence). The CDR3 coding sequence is TGCGCCAGCAGTCCCCGGCAGGGAGGAACGGAAAAACTGTTTTTT. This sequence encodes CASSPRQGGTEKLFF.

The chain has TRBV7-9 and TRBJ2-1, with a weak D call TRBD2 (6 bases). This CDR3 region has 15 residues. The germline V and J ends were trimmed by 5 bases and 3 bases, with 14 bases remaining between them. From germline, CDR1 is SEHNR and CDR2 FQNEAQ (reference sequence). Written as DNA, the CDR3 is TGTGCCAGCAGCATGGGACTCGGGCTCTACAATGAGCAGTTCTTC. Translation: CASSMGLGLYNEQFF.

CDR3 region: CASSFSLADNEQFF. DNA of the CDR3: TGTGCCAGCAGCTTCAGTCTAGCGGACAATGAGCAGTTCTTC. The gene calls are TRBV7-8 and TRBJ2-1; 7 bases fit TRBD2. Germline V lookup: CDR1 SGHVS, CDR2 FQNEAQ. The V gene end was trimmed by 3 bases and the J gene end by 5 bases; junction bases not matched to a gene: 4. The CDR3 runs 14 residues.

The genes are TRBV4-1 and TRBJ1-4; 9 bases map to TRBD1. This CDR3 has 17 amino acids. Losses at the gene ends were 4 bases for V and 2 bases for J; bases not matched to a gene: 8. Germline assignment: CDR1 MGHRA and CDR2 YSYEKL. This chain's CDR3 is CASSPATGGATNEKLFF. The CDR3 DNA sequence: TGCGCCAGCAGCCCGGCTACAGGGGGCGCGACTAATGAAAAACTGTTTTTT.

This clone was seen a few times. CDR3 DNA: TGTGCCAGCAGGGGACAGGGGGCTAACTATGGCTACACCTTC. Protein product: CASRGQGANYGYTF. The chain recombines TRBV7-9 with TRBJ1-2, with TRBD1 identical over 11 bases. This CDR3 has 14 residues. Trimming removed 6 bases from V and 0 bases from J; junction bases left unmatched: 0. The germline V gene encodes CDR1 SEHNR and CDR2 FQNEAQ (reference sequence).

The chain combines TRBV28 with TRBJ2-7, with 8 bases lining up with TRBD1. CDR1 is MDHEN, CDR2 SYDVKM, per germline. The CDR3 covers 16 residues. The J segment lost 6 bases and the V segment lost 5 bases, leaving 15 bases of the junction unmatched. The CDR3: CASSRIGQGLVSEQYF. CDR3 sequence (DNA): TGTGCCAGCAGTCGCATAGGACAGGGATTGGTTTCCGAGCAGTACTTC.

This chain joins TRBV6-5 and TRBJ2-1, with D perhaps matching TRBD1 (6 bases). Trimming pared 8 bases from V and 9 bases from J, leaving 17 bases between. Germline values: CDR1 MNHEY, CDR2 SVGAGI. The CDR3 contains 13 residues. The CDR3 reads CASGIYREPEQFF. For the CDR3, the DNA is TGTGCCAGCGGGATCTACAGGGAACCTGAGCAGTTCTTC.